This entry concerns a single T cell receptor (beta chain). Its antigen is unknown. No base quality information exists; no much larger clone differs at one position. TCRbeta CDR3 regions were amplified from genomic DNA using the immunoSEQ Assay, a bias-controlled multiplex PCR. The original methods were these. The number of nucleated cells in each sample was estimated from the amplification of reference gene primers within the assay. To quantify the absolute abundance of each unique TCRbeta CDR3 rearrangement, sequence reads were collapsed and filtered. For each sample, productive Simpson clonality was calculated as the square root of Simpson's diversity index across productive rearrangements. TCRdb mirrors the immuneACCESS table, restricted to in-frame sequences. Some clones are absent from its copies; in checked studies, under half trace to an unresolved V gene, and the reason for the others is unknown. The D gene and trimming were derived from the DNA, and the V and J assignments and clone size from that table. The sample table holds 60,000 to 75,000 clones, of which approximately 78% were seen once. The ten largest make up around 13% of the sample.

The source of the sample is a study of blood T cell repertoires in COVID-19 (dated by TCRdb to the early 2020s). For context, the study as a whole: Collaborator samples came from the United States, Italy and Spain and covered acute and convalescent phases of COVID-19. The material from the prospective study consisted of cDNA or gDNA derived from T cells, B-cell-depleted T cells, or PBMCs. Sample metadata almost always included a de-identified subject ID, COVID-19 status, age in years and sex. A freely available public database, intended as a resource for researchers studying the immune response to SARS-CoV-2, is where the repertoires were released. Subjects who had been exposed to COVID-19, were actively infected with it, or had recovered from it provided the deeply sampled blood TCRbeta repertoires that made up the dataset. HLA class I and class II types, where available, came from metadata supplied by the sample provider rather than from assay-based typing. Samples came from the ongoing ImmuneRACE study (first 160 participants) plus 1,254 subjects from 6 global collaborators.

Each collaborating institution followed its own protocols to collect whole blood in K2EDTA tubes. For TCRbeta analysis, collaborators shipped samples as frozen whole blood, isolated PBMCs, or DNA extracted from either of those sample types. Spanning cysteine to phenylalanine, the CDR3 consists of 15 amino acids. Just the 45-base CDR3 DNA is kept, in frame starting at base 1. CDR1 and CDR2 are read off the germline V gene as SGDLS and YYNGEE. V loses 3 bases at its end and J loses 5 bases; junction bases beyond the gene matches: 10. Overall study results and their limits: The amount of clinical and demographic metadata varied by source and participant and was provided uncurated.

Sequencing was carried out using peripheral blood. The sequence joins TRBV9 to TRBJ1-1; TRBD1 fits 7 bases in the junction. The source is a human donor in a cohort sampled during active COVID-19. The CDR3 region reads CASSAGTAFGTEAFF. At the DNA level, the sequence is TGTGCCAGCAGCGCCGGGACAGCCTTCGGGACTGAAGCTTTCTTT.